This T cell receptor beta chain was sequenced during a study of graft-versus-host responses after intestinal transplantation. Study summary: Transplant recipients had multivisceral, liver-intestinal, or isolated intestinal grafts. Uniformly, recipients were administered anti-thymocyte globulin induction with subsequent tacrolimus and steroids for roughly three years.

On this clone: The antigen remains undetermined. In the same sample, other DNA sequences code for this CDR3.

Here immunoSEQ multiplex PCR was the method, and the copy in TCRdb shows in-frame clones only, minus some. This sample has 96,000 or so clones, with 80% to 95% found just once. This CDR3 region has 16 residues. The germline CDR1 and CDR2 sequences are LGHNA and YSLEER. J gave up 0 bases and V 3 bases, and 7 bases lay outside the gene matches. Findings and limits, study-wide: Recipient marrow harbored GvH clones, some of which surfaced first in ileum or blood.

The specimen was unstimulated CD4+ T cells sorted from spleen or lymph node cells, collected before intestinal transplant. The sequence came from a human donor who received an intestinal transplant. The chain combines TRBV4-3 with TRBJ2-7; 8 nucleotides line up with TRBD1. The CDR3 coding sequence is TGCGCCAGCAGCCAGGGACAGGCGGTGAGCTCCTACGAGCAGTACTTC. The encoded protein is CASSQGQAVSSYEQYF.